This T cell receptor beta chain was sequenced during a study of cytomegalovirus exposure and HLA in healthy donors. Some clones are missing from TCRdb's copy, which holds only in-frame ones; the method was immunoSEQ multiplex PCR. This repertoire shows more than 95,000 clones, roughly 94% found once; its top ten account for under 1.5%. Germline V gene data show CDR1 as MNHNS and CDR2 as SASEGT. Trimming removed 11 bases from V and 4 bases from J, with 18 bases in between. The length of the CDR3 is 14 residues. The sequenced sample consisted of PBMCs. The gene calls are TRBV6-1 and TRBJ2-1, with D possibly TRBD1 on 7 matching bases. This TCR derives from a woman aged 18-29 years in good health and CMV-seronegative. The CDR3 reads CAQGGLQEYNEQFF. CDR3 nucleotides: TGTGCCCAGGGGGGCCTCCAGGAGTACAATGAGCAGTTCTTC.